The 30 T cell receptor beta chains below were found in one sample sequenced in a study of CD8 T cells in Susac syndrome. A quantity of about 0.5 to 1 ug RNA underwent reverse transcription using random hexamers. TCRdb fed the immunoSEQ multiplex PCR reads into MiXCR, producing one record per CDR3 protein. The sample yields 200,000 to 250,000 distinct CDR3 sequences, 95% seen once. Sequenced: CD4+ T cells from PBMCs. These TCRs come from a human donor with multiple sclerosis.

This chain links TRBV6-2 or TRBV6-3 with TRBJ1-2; D is perhaps TRBD1 (6 bases). The CDR3 totals 18 residues. V was shortened by 1 base and J by 2 bases, with 20 bases between the two germline ends. Germline-derived CDR1 and CDR2 are MNHEY and SVGEGT. Here the CDR3 reads CASSYFPDRSSRNYGYTF. Here the CDR3 DNA reads TGTGCCAGCAGTTACTTTCCCGACAGGTCTTCCAGGAACTATGGCTACACCTTC.

The CDR3 loop reads CASSVLQGSYEQYF. CDR3 sequence (DNA): TGTGCCAGCAGTGTACTACAGGGGTCCTACGAGCAGTACTTC. The V gene is TRBV27, the J gene TRBJ2-7, with TRBD1 matching 7 bases. Germline loops: CDR1 MNHEY, CDR2 SMNVEV (reference sequence). Trimming at V came to 5 bases and at J to 1 base, leaving 5 bases not matched to a gene. The CDR3 length is 14 residues.

In DNA, the CDR3 is TGTGCCAGCAGTTTAGCGGGGGCGCTTCCGTTACCTGAAGCTTTCTTT. Amino acids: CASSLAGALPLPEAFF. V gene TRBV12-3 or TRBV12-4 combines with J gene TRBJ1-1; TRBD1 is a possible D gene (6 bases). V lost 0 bases and J 6 bases, leaving 17 bases between the germline ends. The length of the CDR3 is 16 residues.

The rearrangement links TRBV5-6 to TRBJ2-5; D is undetermined. Looked up from germline, CDR1 is SGHDT and CDR2 is YYEEEE. The CDR3 length is 13 residues. Trimming left V 5 bases short and J 7 bases short, with 15 bases between. CDR3 nucleotide sequence: TGTGCCAGCAGTTCACCGGCGTCGCTGACCCAGTACTTC. Amino acid sequence: CASSSPASLTQYF.

In this sample, this clonotype turned up a few times. This sequence joins TRBV6-6 and TRBJ1-2, with 10 bases matching TRBD1. Germline V gene lookup returns CDR1 MNHNY and CDR2 SVGAGI (reference sequence). CDR3 size: 15 residues. The V and J ends lost 4 bases and 2 bases, in that order; junction bases with no gene match: 4. This CDR3 is CASSSPGQGNYGYTF. CDR3 nucleotides: TGTGCCAGCAGTTCTCCGGGACAGGGGAACTATGGCTACACCTTC.

The CDR3 bases are TGTGCCAGCAGCTGGGGGGGATACGAGCAGTACTTC. Protein sequence: CASSWGGYEQYF. The rearrangement uses TRBV5-6 and TRBJ2-7, with 7 bases matching TRBD2. Germline V lookup: CDR1 SGHDT, CDR2 YYEEEE. The CDR3 totals 12 residues. J was trimmed by 4 bases and V by 3 bases; bases with no gene match: 1.

V and J are TRBV5-1 and TRBJ2-7, with TRBD2 identical over 11 bases. The CDR3 loop spans 15 amino acids. Germline V CDR1 and CDR2: SGHRS, YFSETQ. The junction had 6 bases not matched to a gene; V was cut back by 5 bases and J by 2 bases. The CDR3 loop is CASSLLAGETYEQYF. CDR3 in DNA: TGCGCCAGCAGTTTACTAGCGGGAGAAACCTACGAGCAGTACTTC. Combining the CDR3 with reference TRBV5-1 and TRBJ2-7 gives the whole variable domain KAGVTQTPRYLIKTRGQQVTLSCSPISGHRSVSWYQQTPGQGLQFLFEYFSETQRNKGNFPGRFSGRQFSNSRSEMNVSTLELGDSALYLCASSLLAGETYEQYFGPGTRLTVT.

The chain links TRBV20-1 to TRBJ2-1; perhaps TRBD2 as D (5 bases). The CDR3 contains 11 residues. The V end lost 2 bases, the J end lost 10 bases, and 9 bases lay between the germline ends. Germline CDR1 and CDR2: DFQATT and SNEGSKA (reference sequence). The CDR3 is CSARNPGEQFF. The DNA of the CDR3 is TGCAGTGCTAGAAACCCGGGGGAGCAGTTCTTC.

The genes are TRBV14 and TRBJ2-3; no definite D call. CDR3 length equals 11 residues. The germline gives CDR1 SGHDN, CDR2 FVKESK. The V gene lost 2 bases and the J gene lost 7 bases, with 4 bases spanning the gap. The CDR3 DNA reads as TGTGCCAGCAGCCAAATTAATACGCAGTATTTT. Its protein product is CASSQINTQYF.

This chain uses TRBV28 with TRBJ2-3; 12 bases are a match to TRBD2. With V trimmed by 7 bases and J by 6 bases, 8 bases remained unmatched. Germline CDR1 is MDHEN and CDR2 is SYDVKM. The CDR3 extends over 15 amino acids. Here the CDR3 reads CASTLLAGGQDTQYF. Here the CDR3 DNA reads TGTGCCAGCACCCTTCTAGCGGGGGGGCAGGATACGCAGTATTTT.

V gene TRBV7-9 combines with J gene TRBJ2-4; no clear D gene. Germline values: CDR1 SEHNR, CDR2 FQNEAQ (reference sequence). V shed 3 bases and J shed 1 base, with 13 bases lying between them. CDR3 length: 16 residues. The CDR3 sequence is CASSFQALGAKNIQYF. In nucleotides, the CDR3 is TGTGCCAGCAGCTTTCAGGCCCTTGGCGCCAAAAACATTCAGTACTTC.

The chain has TRBV5-1 and TRBJ2-6; maybe TRBD2 (5 bases). From germline, CDR1 is SGHRS and CDR2 YFSETQ. The CDR3 is 18 residues long. V was clipped by 4 bases and J by 1 base, with 18 bases between them. The CDR3 nucleotides read TGCGCCAGCAGCGCCGGACTGAGGCCTTCATCTGGGGCCAACGTCCTGACTTTC. This encodes CASSAGLRPSSGANVLTF. Supplemented by reference TRBV5-1 and TRBJ2-6, the full variable domain reads KAGVTQTPRYLIKTRGQQVTLSCSPISGHRSVSWYQQTPGQGLQFLFEYFSETQRNKGNFPGRFSGRQFSNSRSEMNVSTLELGDSALYLCASSAGLRPSSGANVLTFGAGSRLTVL.

This chain joins TRBV20-1 and TRBJ2-1; D may correspond to TRBD1 or TRBD2 (5 bases each). Per the germline V gene, CDR1 is DFQATT and CDR2 is SNEGSKA (reference sequence). The CDR3 is 13 amino acids. Trimming removed 3 bases from V and 6 bases from J, with 12 bases in between. The CDR3 here is CSARGPDINEQFF. CDR3 nucleotides: TGCAGTGCTAGGGGACCGGACATCAATGAGCAGTTCTTC.

This chain links TRBV30 with TRBJ2-7; 7 positions match TRBD2. This CDR3 region has 13 residues. Per germline, CDR1 GTSNPN and CDR2 SVGIG (reference sequence). After removal of 6 bases from V and 2 bases from J, the junction contained 7 bases not matched to a gene. The CDR3 nucleotides read TGTGCCTGTACCAGCGGGACTCCCTACGAGCAGTACTTC. Translation gives CACTSGTPYEQYF.

The chain links TRBV29-1 to TRBJ2-3; 7 nucleotides align to TRBD2. This CDR3 region has 16 residues. V shed 1 base, J shed 5 bases, and the junction held 12 bases outside the gene matches. CDR1 SQVTM and CDR2 ANQGSEA come from the germline V gene. The chain's CDR3 is CSVEGVERDAEDTQYF. In DNA, the CDR3 is TGCAGCGTTGAAGGAGTCGAGCGGGACGCGGAAGATACGCAGTATTTT.

This rearrangement joins TRBV24-1 to TRBJ2-3, with TRBD2 matching 7 bases. In germline, CDR1 is KGHDR, CDR2 SFDVKD. The CDR3 is 15 residues long. The J segment lost 6 bases and the V segment lost 3 bases, leaving 8 bases of the junction unmatched. The CDR3 loop reads CATSDTEGAGDTQYF. In nucleotides, the CDR3 is TGTGCCACCAGTGATACCGAGGGAGCGGGGGATACGCAGTATTTT.

The chain joins TRBV7-9 to TRBJ1-5; unclear D gene. CDR1 is SEHNR, CDR2 FQNEAQ, per germline (reference sequence). The CDR3 is 11 residues long. Trimming left V 8 bases short and J 4 bases short, with 6 bases between. The CDR3 sequence: CASGNNQPQHF. As DNA, the CDR3 is TGTGCCAGCGGCAATAATCAGCCCCAGCATTTT.

The chain recombines TRBV20-1 with TRBJ2-1; D possibly uses TRBD1 or TRBD2 (5 bases each). V was pared by 4 bases and J by 9 bases, with 19 bases between. This CDR3 has 14 residues. The germline V gene encodes CDR1 DFQATT and CDR2 SNEGSKA (reference sequence). The CDR3 reads CSAMSGTTFSEQFF. The CDR3 nucleotides are TGCAGTGCTATGTCCGGGACCACCTTCAGTGAGCAGTTCTTC.

In its sample, this clonotype was seen once. V gene TRBV6-6 combines with J gene TRBJ1-2; D gene ambiguous. The CDR3 consists of 12 residues. With 7 bases removed from V and 6 bases from J, the gap between germline ends came to 12 bases. Germline CDR1 reads MNHNY; CDR2 reads SVGAGI (reference sequence). The CDR3 coding sequence is TGTGCCAGCACCCCAGGCTCCCATGGCTACACCTTC. Translating gives CASTPGSHGYTF.

The rearrangement links TRBV6-5 to TRBJ2-3, with 7 bases that match TRBD2. The CDR3 is 17 amino acids. Losses at the gene ends were 0 bases for V and 4 bases for J; bases not matched to a gene: 10. In germline, CDR1 is MNHEY, CDR2 SVGAGI. CDR3 protein: CASSYSAGAEGPDTQYF. The CDR3 DNA follows: TGTGCCAGCAGTTACTCGGCGGGAGCGGAGGGCCCAGATACGCAGTATTTT.

V gene TRBV20-1 combines with J gene TRBJ1-2, with D possibly being TRBD1 (5 bases). V lost 6 bases and J 2 bases, leaving 16 bases between the germline ends. The CDR3 length is 14 residues. CDR1 and CDR2 from the germline V gene are DFQATT and SNEGSKA (reference sequence). CDR3 DNA: TGCAGTGCCACAGGAGGGGCGCGCAACTATGGCTACACCTTC. It specifies CSATGGARNYGYTF.

V gene TRBV12-3 or TRBV12-4 combines with J gene TRBJ2-7; D possibly uses TRBD1 or TRBD2 (5 bases each). V lost 3 bases, J lost 3 bases, and 12 bases lay in between. CDR3 size: 14 residues. In DNA form, the CDR3 reads TGTGCCAGCAGTTTTAATGGGGGTGACTACGAGCAGTACTTC. This sequence encodes CASSFNGGDYEQYF.

The chain links TRBV29-1 to TRBJ1-2; tentative D call: TRBD1 (5 bases). The CDR3 extends over 14 amino acids. Germline V gene lookup returns CDR1 SQVTM and CDR2 ANQGSEA. V lost 4 bases to trimming and J lost 2 bases, with 14 bases between them. In DNA form, the CDR3 reads TGCAGCGTTGGGATCCTGGACAAGAACTATGGCTACACCTTC. It is translated as CSVGILDKNYGYTF.

This chain links TRBV15 with TRBJ2-1; 7 nucleotides match TRBD2. CDR3 size: 16 residues. The ends lost 3 bases at V and 6 bases at J; junction bases unmatched: 11. Germline lookup yields CDR1 LNHNV and CDR2 YYDKDF (reference sequence). CDR3 bases: TGTGCCACCAGCAGGACTAGCTTATCCGTGGGCAATGAGCAGTTCTTC. It yields the protein CATSRTSLSVGNEQFF.

This rearrangement joins TRBV12-3 or TRBV12-4 to TRBJ1-1; D uncertain. V lost 7 bases and J lost 6, with 9 bases in between. This CDR3 comprises 11 residues. In nucleotides, the CDR3 is TGTGCCAGCACCTCCGGATCTGAAGCTTTCTTT. Translating gives CASTSGSEAFF.

This clonotype was seen only once. V gene TRBV30 combines with J gene TRBJ1-5; D unclear. This CDR3 spans 14 amino acids. Per the germline V gene, CDR1 is GTSNPN and CDR2 is SVGIG (reference sequence). Trimming stripped 0 bases from V and 2 bases from J, with 8 bases between. CDR3 bases: TGTGCCTGGAGTGTACGCGGAGGCAATCAGCCCCAGCATTTT. Protein sequence: CAWSVRGGNQPQHF.

The chain has TRBV30 and TRBJ1-1; D is unresolved. Germline V gives CDR1 GTSNPN, CDR2 SVGIG (reference sequence). This CDR3 is built from 13 residues. Trimming removed 3 bases from V and 0 bases from J, with 8 bases in between. The chain's CDR3 is CAWSGRLNTEAFF. CDR3 in DNA: TGTGCCTGGAGCGGACGGTTGAACACTGAAGCTTTCTTT.

J is TRBJ2-5 and V is TRBV20-1, with a tentative D call TRBD2 (5 bases). CDR1 and CDR2 (germline): DFQATT, SNEGSKA (reference sequence). V was cut by 3 bases and J by 5 bases, with 10 bases left in between. The CDR3 consists of 12 residues. In DNA form, the CDR3 reads TGCAGTGCTAGGGCCCCGGGGGAGACCCAGTACTTC. The encoded protein is CSARAPGETQYF.

This chain joins TRBV3-1 and TRBJ2-1; possibly TRBD1 for D (5 bases). The CDR3 contains 14 residues. Trimming took off 1 base at V and 7 bases at J, with 11 bases between the two ends. Germline assignment: CDR1 LGHDT and CDR2 YNNKEL (reference sequence). CDR3 protein: CASSQVQGRNEQFF. Here the CDR3 DNA reads TGTGCCAGCAGCCAAGTCCAGGGTCGGAATGAGCAGTTCTTC.

V is TRBV29-1 and J is TRBJ1-4; D is possibly TRBD1 (5 bases). CDR1 is SQVTM, CDR2 ANQGSEA, per germline. Trimming took 3 bases from V and 8 from J, leaving 16 bases between them. The CDR3 is 14 amino acids. The CDR3 region is CSVENRREGEKLFF. The CDR3 region has the DNA TGCAGCGTTGAGAACAGGCGGGAAGGAGAAAAACTGTTTTTT.